This is a list of T cell receptor beta chains from one sample in a study of blood T cell repertoires in COVID-19. The repertoire was sequenced with immunoSEQ multiplex PCR; TCRdb's copy has only in-frame clones and lacks some. The sample has about 59,000 clones; 70% to 90% are singletons. The specimen sequenced was peripheral blood. The receptor source for this set is a man aged 55-75 years with acute or convalescent COVID-19. Each CDR3 is given with its conserved first and last residue. The order of the fields is J gene, V gene, D gene, CDR3 DNA, CDR3 protein. The D gene is left open where the match is weak.

j_call: TRBJ1-2
v_call: TRBV12-3/TRBV12-4
d_call: -
cdr3_nt: TGTGCCAGCAGTTTTAACAGAAACTATGGCTACACCTTC
cdr3_aa: CASSFNRNYGYTF

j_call: TRBJ1-3
v_call: TRBV5-6
d_call: -
cdr3_nt: TGTGCCAGCAGTACCACCTCCAGGGAAACTGGAAACACCATATATTTT
cdr3_aa: CASSTTSRETGNTIYF

j_call: TRBJ1-3
v_call: TRBV6-5
d_call: -
cdr3_nt: TGTGCCAGCAGTTACATGCAGGGGCCGAACACCATATATTTT
cdr3_aa: CASSYMQGPNTIYF

j_call: TRBJ1-1
v_call: TRBV29-1
d_call: -
cdr3_nt: TGCAGCGTTGAGTTCCAGCGAAGCACTGAAGCTTTCTTT
cdr3_aa: CSVEFQRSTEAFF

j_call: TRBJ2-1
v_call: TRBV10-3
d_call: TRBD2
cdr3_nt: TGTGCCATCAGTGGGACTAGCGGCTACAATGAGCAGTTCTTC
cdr3_aa: CAISGTSGYNEQFF

j_call: TRBJ1-1
v_call: TRBV2
d_call: TRBD1
cdr3_nt: TGTGCCAGCAGTTTGGACAGGGTGACTCAAGCTTTCTTT
cdr3_aa: CASSLDRVTQAFF

j_call: TRBJ2-3
v_call: TRBV6-5
d_call: TRBD2
cdr3_nt: TGTGCCAGCAGTAGAGCGGGGGGGTACGCAGATACGCAGTATTTT
cdr3_aa: CASSRAGGYADTQYF

j_call: TRBJ2-2
v_call: TRBV5-1
d_call: -
cdr3_nt: TGCGCCAGCAGCTTGGCCGGAGTGACCGGGGAGCTGTTTTTT
cdr3_aa: CASSLAGVTGELFF

j_call: TRBJ2-7
v_call: TRBV4-1
d_call: -
cdr3_nt: TGCGCCAGCAGCCAAGATAGAGGTCTACGTCAAGGGCAGTACTTC
cdr3_aa: CASSQDRGLRQGQYF

j_call: TRBJ2-4
v_call: TRBV19
d_call: -
cdr3_nt: TGTGCCAGTAGTATAATCGCTGGCAGGTCCGTCAAAAACATTCAGTACTTC
cdr3_aa: CASSIIAGRSVKNIQYF

j_call: TRBJ1-1
v_call: TRBV5-6
d_call: TRBD1
cdr3_nt: TGTGCCAGCAGCTTCGAGGGACAGGGGAACACTGAAGCTTTCTTT
cdr3_aa: CASSFEGQGNTEAFF

j_call: TRBJ2-5
v_call: TRBV9
d_call: TRBD2
cdr3_nt: TGTGCCAGCAGCGTAGTAGCGGGGGGCCGTGAGACCCAGTACTTC
cdr3_aa: CASSVVAGGRETQYF

j_call: TRBJ1-2
v_call: TRBV28
d_call: TRBD1
cdr3_nt: TGTGCCATCAAGACAGGGACAAACTATGGCTACACCTTC
cdr3_aa: CAIKTGTNYGYTF